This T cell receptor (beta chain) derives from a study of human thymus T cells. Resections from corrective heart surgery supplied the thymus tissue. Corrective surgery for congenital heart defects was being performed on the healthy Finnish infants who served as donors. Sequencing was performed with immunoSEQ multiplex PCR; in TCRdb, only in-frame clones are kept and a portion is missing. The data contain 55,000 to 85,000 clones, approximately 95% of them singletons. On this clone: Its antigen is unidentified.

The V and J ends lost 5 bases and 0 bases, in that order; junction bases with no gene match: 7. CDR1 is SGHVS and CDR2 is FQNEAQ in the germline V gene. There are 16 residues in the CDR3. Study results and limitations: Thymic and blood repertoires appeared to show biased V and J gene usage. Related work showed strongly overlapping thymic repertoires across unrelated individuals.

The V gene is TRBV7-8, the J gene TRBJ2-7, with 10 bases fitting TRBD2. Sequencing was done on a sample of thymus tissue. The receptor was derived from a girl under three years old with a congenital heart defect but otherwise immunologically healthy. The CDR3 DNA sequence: TGTGCCAGCAGCCGTAAGCGGGAGGGTCCCTCCTACGAGCAGTACTTC. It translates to CASSRKREGPSYEQYF.